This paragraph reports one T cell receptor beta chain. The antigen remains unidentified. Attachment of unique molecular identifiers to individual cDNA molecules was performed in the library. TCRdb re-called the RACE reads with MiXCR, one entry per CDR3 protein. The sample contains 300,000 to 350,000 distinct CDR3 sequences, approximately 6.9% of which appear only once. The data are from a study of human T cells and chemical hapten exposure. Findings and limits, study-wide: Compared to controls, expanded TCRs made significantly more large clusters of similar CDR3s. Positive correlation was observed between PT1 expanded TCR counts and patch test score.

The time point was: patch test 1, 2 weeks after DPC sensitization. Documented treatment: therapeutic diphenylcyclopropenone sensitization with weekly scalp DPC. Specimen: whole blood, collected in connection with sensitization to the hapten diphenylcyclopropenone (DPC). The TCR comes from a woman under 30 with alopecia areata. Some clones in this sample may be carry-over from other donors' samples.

The CDR3 sequence: CASSVPTDNMNTEAFF. The CDR3 nucleotides read TGTGCCAGCAGCGTCCCCACGGACAACATGAACACTGAAGCTTTCTTT. The genes are TRBV7-2 and TRBJ1-1, with a possible D match to TRBD1 (5 bases). The length of the CDR3 is 16 residues. V dropped 5 bases and J dropped 0 bases, with 16 bases sitting between them. The germline CDR1 and CDR2 sequences are SGHTA and FQGNSA.